Each of the 7 T cell receptor beta chains below was sequenced from the same sample in a study of blood T cells in healthy people across ages. The second PCR ran about 6 to 12 cycles with a sample-barcoded 5' primer and J-beta primers. TCRdb re-called the 5' RACE reads through MiXCR, storing one row per CDR3 protein. The sample contains 1.2 million to 1.5 million distinct CDR3 sequences, approximately 60% of which appear only once. The sequencing sample was made of blood. The receptors originated from a man aged 18 to 30 in good health.

The CDR3 loop reads CASSVRSDPYTQYF. CDR3 in DNA: TGTGCCAGCAGTGTCCGGAGTGATCCCTATACGCAGTATTTT. This chain uses TRBV7-9 with TRBJ2-3; no clear D. The CDR3 length is 14 residues. CDR1 is SEHNR and CDR2 is FQNEAQ in the germline V gene (reference sequence). Deletions cut 6 bases from V and 7 bases from J, with 17 bases between.

There are a few counts of this clonotype. The chain combines TRBV6-5 with TRBJ2-3; maybe TRBD1 (6 bases). The germline V gene encodes CDR1 MNHEY and CDR2 SVGAGI. V gave up 2 bases and J gave up 1 base, with 13 bases separating them. This CDR3 has 16 residues. The CDR3 reads CASSYALRGRTDTQYF. In DNA form, the CDR3 reads TGTGCCAGCAGTTACGCCCTCAGGGGCCGCACAGATACGCAGTATTTT.

V and J are TRBV5-1 and TRBJ2-5; 13 bases are a match to TRBD2. The DNA end lines up better with TRBJ2-7; the J call may be wrong. Germline CDR1 SGHRS, CDR2 YFSETQ. This CDR3 is 15 amino acids long. The CDR3 sequence: CASSRLAGGEREQYF. The DNA of the CDR3 is TGCGCCAGCAGCCGACTAGCGGGAGGTGAACGCGAGCAGTACTTC.

V and J are TRBV2 and TRBJ2-4; 7 bases align to TRBD2. The CDR3 consists of 14 residues. In germline, CDR1 is SNHLY, CDR2 FYNNEI. V shed 6 bases and J 14 bases; nucleotides not matched to a gene: 16. CDR3 protein: CASRPQTSFLAKYF. Here the CDR3 DNA reads TGTGCCAGCAGGCCACAGACTAGCTTTTTGGCGAAGTACTTC. The full variable domain, completed using reference TRBV2 and TRBJ2-4, is EPEVTQTPSHQVTQMGQEVILRCVPISNHLYFYWYRQILGQKVEFLVSFYNNEISEKSEIFDDQFSVERPDGSNFTLKIRSTKLEDSAMYFCASRPQTSFLAKYFGAGTRLSVL.

This chain joins TRBV5-1 and TRBJ1-2; D gene unclear. Deletions cut 4 bases from V and 2 bases from J, with 12 bases between. This CDR3 region has 14 residues. CDR1 and CDR2 from the germline V gene are SGHRS and YFSETQ. The CDR3 sequence: CASSPQPKNYGYTF. In nucleotides, the CDR3 is TGCGCCAGCAGCCCGCAGCCCAAGAACTATGGCTACACCTTC.

The V and J genes are TRBV27 and TRBJ1-4; TRBD1 might be the D (6 bases). CDR1 is MNHEY, CDR2 SMNVEV, per germline (reference sequence). The CDR3 spans 15 residues. Trimming shortened V by 1 base and J by 5 bases, and 11 bases separated the two germline ends. The CDR3 loop reads CASSLWQGPNEKLFF. The CDR3 DNA reads as TGTGCCAGCAGTTTATGGCAGGGGCCGAATGAAAAACTGTTTTTT.

This clonotype came up once. The V and J genes are TRBV28 and TRBJ2-4, with D perhaps being TRBD1 or TRBD2 (5 bases each). The last part of the DNA fits TRBJ2-7 better; the J call may be wrong. The CDR3 is made up of 13 amino acids. Per germline, CDR1 MDHEN and CDR2 SYDVKM. CDR3 DNA: TGTGCCAGCAGCCCTGCAGGGAGTCACGAGCAGTACTTC. Amino acids: CASSPAGSHEQYF.